This T cell receptor beta chain was identified during a study of human T cells and chemical hapten exposure. Time point defined: pre-sensitization, week 0. Treatment described: therapeutic diphenylcyclopropenone sensitization with weekly scalp DPC. TCRdb ran MiXCR on the RACE reads and lists one entry per CDR3 protein. The sample records around 120,000 distinct CDR3 sequences, about 14% being singletons. This clonotype was found a few times. Germline CDR1 reads KGHSH; CDR2 reads LQKENI. Trimming removed 4 bases from V and 0 bases from J; junction bases left unmatched: 3. This CDR3 has 15 amino acids. The specimen was whole blood, collected in connection with sensitization to the hapten diphenylcyclopropenone (DPC). The sequence came from a woman aged 18-29 years with alopecia areata. Some clones in this sample may be carry-over from other donors' samples. The chain recombines TRBV18 with TRBJ1-5; 7 bases are shared with TRBD1. The CDR3 reads CASSQTGYSNQPQHF. The DNA of the CDR3 is TGTGCCAGCTCACAGACAGGGTATAGCAATCAGCCCCAGCATTTT.